This TCR beta chain was retrieved from a study of blood T cell repertoires in COVID-19. Study-level background: Material from acute and convalescent COVID-19 was sourced from the United States, Italy and Spain. T cells, B-cell-depleted T cells, or PBMCs supplied cDNA or gDNA.

As originally analysed: Amplification from reference gene primers served as the basis for estimated nucleated cell counts. TCRdb keeps only in-frame clones here, not all; method: immunoSEQ multiplex PCR. That table is the source of V, J and clone size, and D and trimming were worked out from the DNA. Among fewer than 350,000 clones listed, more than 80% were seen once. In assigning cohorts, the study relied on participant-reported clinical history. Trimming cost V 6 bases and J 2 bases; bases outside gene matches: 3. Germline CDR1 is MNHEY and CDR2 is SVGEGT. There are 15 residues in the CDR3. The chain combines TRBV6-2 or TRBV6-3 with TRBJ1-5; TRBD1 aligns across 11 bases. The receptor comes from a woman aged 30 to 39 with acute COVID-19. Input material: PBMCs or T cells enriched from blood (not recorded which). The CDR3 DNA reads as TGTGCCAGCAGCCGGACAGGGGGCGGCAATCAGCCCCAGCATTTT. It is translated as CASSRTGGGNQPQHF.